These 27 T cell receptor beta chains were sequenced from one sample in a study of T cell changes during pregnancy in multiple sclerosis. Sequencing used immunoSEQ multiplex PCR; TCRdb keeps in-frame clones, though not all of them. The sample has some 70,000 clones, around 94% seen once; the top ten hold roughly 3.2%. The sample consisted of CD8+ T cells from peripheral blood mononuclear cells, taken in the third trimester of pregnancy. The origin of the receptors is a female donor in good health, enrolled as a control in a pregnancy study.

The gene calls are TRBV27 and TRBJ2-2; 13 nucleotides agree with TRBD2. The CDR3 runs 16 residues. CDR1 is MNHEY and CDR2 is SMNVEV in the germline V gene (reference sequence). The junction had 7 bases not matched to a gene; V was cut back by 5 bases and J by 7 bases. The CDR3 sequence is CASSLLAGGRGGELFF. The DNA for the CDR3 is TGTGCCAGCAGTCTACTAGCGGGGGGGCGGGGCGGGGAGCTGTTTTTT.

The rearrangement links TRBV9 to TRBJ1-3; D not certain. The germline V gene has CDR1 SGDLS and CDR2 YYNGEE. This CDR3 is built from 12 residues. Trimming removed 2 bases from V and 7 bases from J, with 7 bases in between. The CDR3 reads CASSVTGNTIYF. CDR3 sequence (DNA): TGTGCCAGCAGCGTGACGGGGAACACCATATATTTT.

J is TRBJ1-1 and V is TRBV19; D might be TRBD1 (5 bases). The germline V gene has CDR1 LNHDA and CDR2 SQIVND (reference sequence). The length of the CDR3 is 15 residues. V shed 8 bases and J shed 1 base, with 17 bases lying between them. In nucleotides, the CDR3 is TGTGCCAGTTATCAGGGTGTGGAATGGAACACTGAAGCTTTCTTT. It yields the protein CASYQGVEWNTEAFF.

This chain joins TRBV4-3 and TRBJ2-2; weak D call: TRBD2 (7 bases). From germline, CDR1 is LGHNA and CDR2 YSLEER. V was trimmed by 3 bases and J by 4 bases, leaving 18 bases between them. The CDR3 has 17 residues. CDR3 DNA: TGCGCCAGCAGCCACAAGTTTACGGGGGGCCCCACCGGGGAGCTGTTTTTT. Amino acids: CASSHKFTGGPTGELFF.

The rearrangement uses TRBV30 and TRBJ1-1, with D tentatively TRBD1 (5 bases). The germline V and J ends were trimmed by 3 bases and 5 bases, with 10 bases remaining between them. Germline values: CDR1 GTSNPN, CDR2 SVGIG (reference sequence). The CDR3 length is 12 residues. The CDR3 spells CAWSSGRTEAFF. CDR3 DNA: TGTGCCTGGAGCTCAGGGAGGACTGAAGCTTTCTTT.

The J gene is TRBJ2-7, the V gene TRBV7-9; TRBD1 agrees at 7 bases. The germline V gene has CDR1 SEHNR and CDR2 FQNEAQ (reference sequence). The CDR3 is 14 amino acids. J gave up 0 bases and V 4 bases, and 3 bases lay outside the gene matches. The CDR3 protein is CASSSWDSSYEQYF. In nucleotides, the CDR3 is TGTGCCAGCAGCTCATGGGACAGCTCCTACGAGCAGTACTTC. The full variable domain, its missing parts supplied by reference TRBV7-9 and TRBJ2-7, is DTGVSQNPRHKITKRGQNVTFRCDPISEHNRLYWYRQTLGQGPEFLTYFQNEAQLEKSRLLSDRFSAERPKGSFSTLEIQRTEQGDSAMYLCASSSWDSSYEQYFGPGTRLTVT.

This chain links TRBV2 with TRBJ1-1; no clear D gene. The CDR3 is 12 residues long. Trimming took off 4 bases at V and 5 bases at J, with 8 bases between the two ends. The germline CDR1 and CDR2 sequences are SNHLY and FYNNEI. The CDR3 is CASSVGRTEAFF. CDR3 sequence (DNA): TGTGCCAGCAGTGTTGGCAGGACTGAAGCTTTCTTT.

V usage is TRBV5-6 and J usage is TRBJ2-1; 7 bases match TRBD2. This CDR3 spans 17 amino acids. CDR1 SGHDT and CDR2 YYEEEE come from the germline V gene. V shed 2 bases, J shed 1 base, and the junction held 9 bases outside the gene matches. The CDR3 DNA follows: TGTGCCAGCAGCTTCGGGGCGGGGGTTGGATCCTACAATGAGCAGTTCTTC. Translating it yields CASSFGAGVGSYNEQFF.

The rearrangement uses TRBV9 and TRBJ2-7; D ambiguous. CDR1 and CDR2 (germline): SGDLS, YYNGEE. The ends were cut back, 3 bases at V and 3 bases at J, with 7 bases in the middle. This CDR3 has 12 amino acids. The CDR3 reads CASSDSFYEQYF. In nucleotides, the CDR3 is TGTGCCAGCAGCGACAGCTTCTACGAGCAGTACTTC.

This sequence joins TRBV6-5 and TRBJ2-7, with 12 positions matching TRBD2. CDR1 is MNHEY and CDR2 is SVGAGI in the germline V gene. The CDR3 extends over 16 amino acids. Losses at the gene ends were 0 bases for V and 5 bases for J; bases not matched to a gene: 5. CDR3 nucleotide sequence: TGTGCCAGCAGTTACTCACTAGCGGGGGGCATCGACGAGCAGTACTTC. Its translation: CASSYSLAGGIDEQYF.

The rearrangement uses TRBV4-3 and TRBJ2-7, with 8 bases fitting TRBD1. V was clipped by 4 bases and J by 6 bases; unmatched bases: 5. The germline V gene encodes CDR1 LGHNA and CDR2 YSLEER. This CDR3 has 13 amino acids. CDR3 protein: CASSPITGGEQYF. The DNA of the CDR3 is TGCGCCAGCAGCCCCATTACAGGGGGCGAGCAGTACTTC.

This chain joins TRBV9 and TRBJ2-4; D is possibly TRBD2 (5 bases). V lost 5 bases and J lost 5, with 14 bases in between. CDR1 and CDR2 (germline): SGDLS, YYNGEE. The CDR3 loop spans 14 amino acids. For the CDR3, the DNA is TGTGCCAGCAGTCCTGACGGGGTCCAAAACATTCAGTACTTC. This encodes CASSPDGVQNIQYF.

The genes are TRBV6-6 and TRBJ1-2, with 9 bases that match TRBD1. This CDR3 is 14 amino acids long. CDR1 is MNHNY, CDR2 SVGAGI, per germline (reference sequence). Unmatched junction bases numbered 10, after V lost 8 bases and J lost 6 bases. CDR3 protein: CASHHTGTGNGYTF. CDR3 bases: TGTGCCAGCCATCACACAGGGACAGGGAATGGCTACACCTTC.

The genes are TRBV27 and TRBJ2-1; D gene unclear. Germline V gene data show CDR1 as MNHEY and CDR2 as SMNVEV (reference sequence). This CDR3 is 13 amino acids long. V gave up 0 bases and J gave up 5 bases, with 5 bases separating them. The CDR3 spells CASSLSANNEQFF. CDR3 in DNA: TGTGCCAGCAGTTTATCCGCGAACAATGAGCAGTTCTTC.

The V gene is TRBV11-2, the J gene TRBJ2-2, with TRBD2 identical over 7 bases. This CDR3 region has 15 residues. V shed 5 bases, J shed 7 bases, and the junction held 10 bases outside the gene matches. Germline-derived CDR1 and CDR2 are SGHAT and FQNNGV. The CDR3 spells CASSSRLAVGGELFF. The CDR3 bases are TGTGCCAGCAGCAGCCGTCTAGCGGTAGGCGGGGAGCTGTTTTTT.

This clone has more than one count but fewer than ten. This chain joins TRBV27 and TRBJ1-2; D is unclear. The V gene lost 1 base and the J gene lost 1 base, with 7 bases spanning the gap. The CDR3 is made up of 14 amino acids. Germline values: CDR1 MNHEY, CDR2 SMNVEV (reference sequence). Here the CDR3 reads CASSLYGNNYGYTF. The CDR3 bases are TGTGCCAGCAGTTTATACGGGAATAACTATGGCTACACCTTC.

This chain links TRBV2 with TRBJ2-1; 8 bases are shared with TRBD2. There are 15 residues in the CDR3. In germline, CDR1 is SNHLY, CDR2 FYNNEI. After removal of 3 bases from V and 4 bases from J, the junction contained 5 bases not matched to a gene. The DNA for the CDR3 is TGTGCCAGCAGTGAGGCGGGGGGCTCTTACAATGAGCAGTTCTTC. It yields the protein CASSEAGGSYNEQFF. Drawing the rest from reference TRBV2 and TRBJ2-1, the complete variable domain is EPEVTQTPSHQVTQMGQEVILRCVPISNHLYFYWYRQILGQKVEFLVSFYNNEISEKSEIFDDQFSVERPDGSNFTLKIRSTKLEDSAMYFCASSEAGGSYNEQFFGPGTRLTVL.

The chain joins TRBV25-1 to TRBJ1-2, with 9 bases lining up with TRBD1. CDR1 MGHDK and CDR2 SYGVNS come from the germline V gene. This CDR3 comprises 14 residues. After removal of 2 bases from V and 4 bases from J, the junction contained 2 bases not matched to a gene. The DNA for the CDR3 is TGTGCCAGCAGTGAAAGGGACAGGGTCTATGGCTACACCTTC. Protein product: CASSERDRVYGYTF.

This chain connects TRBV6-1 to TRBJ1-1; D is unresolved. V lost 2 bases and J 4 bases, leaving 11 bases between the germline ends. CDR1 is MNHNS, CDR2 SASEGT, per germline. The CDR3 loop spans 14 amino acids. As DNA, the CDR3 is TGTGCCAGCAGTGAACTTGGGCTAAGCACTGAAGCTTTCTTT. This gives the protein CASSELGLSTEAFF.

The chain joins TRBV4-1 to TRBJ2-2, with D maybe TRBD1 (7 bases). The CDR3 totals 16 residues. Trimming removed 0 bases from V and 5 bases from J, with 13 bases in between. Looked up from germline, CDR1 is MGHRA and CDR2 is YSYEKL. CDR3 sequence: CASSQDRQGGTGELFF. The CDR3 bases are TGCGCCAGCAGCCAAGATCGGCAGGGGGGTACCGGGGAGCTGTTTTTT.

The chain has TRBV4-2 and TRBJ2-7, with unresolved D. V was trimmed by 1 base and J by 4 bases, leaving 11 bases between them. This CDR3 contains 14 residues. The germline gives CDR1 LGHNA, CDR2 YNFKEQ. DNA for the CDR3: TGTGCCAGCAGCCAAGGGGCAGGTGGGTACGAGCAGTACTTC. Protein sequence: CASSQGAGGYEQYF.

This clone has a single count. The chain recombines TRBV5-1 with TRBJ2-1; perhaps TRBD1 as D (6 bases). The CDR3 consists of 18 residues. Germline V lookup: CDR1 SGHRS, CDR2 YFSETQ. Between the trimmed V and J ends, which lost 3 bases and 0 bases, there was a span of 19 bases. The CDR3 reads CASSWPGHSGASYNEQFF. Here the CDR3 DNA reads TGCGCCAGCAGCTGGCCGGGACACTCAGGAGCCTCCTACAATGAGCAGTTCTTC.

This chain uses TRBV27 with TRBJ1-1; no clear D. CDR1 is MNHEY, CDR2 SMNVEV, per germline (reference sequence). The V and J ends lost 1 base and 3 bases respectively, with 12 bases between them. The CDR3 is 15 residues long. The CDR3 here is CASSLFSGLDTEAFF. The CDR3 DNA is TGTGCCAGCAGTTTATTCTCGGGGTTGGACACTGAAGCTTTCTTT.

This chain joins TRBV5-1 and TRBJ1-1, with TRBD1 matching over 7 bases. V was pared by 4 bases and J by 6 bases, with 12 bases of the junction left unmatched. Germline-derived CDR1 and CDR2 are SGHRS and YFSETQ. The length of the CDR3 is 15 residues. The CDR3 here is CASSLGQEGIAEAFF. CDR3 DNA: TGCGCCAGCAGCCTCGGACAGGAAGGGATCGCTGAAGCTTTCTTT.

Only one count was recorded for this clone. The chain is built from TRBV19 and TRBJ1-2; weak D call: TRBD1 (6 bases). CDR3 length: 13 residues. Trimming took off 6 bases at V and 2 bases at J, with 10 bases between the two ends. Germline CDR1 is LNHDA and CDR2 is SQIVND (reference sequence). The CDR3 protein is CASRTGTNYGYTF. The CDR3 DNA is TGTGCCAGTAGGACCGGGACAAACTATGGCTACACCTTC.

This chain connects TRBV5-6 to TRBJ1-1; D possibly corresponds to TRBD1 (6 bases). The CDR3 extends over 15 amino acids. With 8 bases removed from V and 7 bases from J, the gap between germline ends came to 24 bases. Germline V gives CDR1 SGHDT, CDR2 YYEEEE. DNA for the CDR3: TGTGCCAGTGGGTTGGGGGCGATGGTACCCTATGAAGCTTTCTTT. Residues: CASGLGAMVPYEAFF.

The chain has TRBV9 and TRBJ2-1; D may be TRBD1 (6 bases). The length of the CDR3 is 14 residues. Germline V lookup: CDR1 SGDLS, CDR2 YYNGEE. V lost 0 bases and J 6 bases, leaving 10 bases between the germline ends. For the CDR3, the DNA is TGTGCCAGCAGCGTAGGTTACAGGGCCAATGAGCAGTTCTTC. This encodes CASSVGYRANEQFF.